This T cell receptor (beta chain) was identified in a study of shared clonotypes between healthy human individuals (dated by TCRdb to 2018 to 2020). Some background on the complete study: The cohort included three men and two women between 18 and 49 years of age. Per donor, three plates each were used for CD4 naive and CD4 memory, two for CD8 naive, and one for CD8 memory. The study deeply sequenced blood TCR repertoires of about 5 healthy adults to estimate repertoire size and the extent of clonotype sharing between individuals. To increase sequencing depth and limit assay-specific biases, different laboratories used diverse techniques to prepare libraries and sequence TCR repertoires. Per donor, leukapheresis produced somewhere between about 0.85 and 8.9 billion PBMCs. The paper as a whole reports these results and caveats: Pairwise subsampling led to the expectation that sequencing depth would affect the degree of clonotype sharing among donors. The genetic and exposure-history diversity represented was limited by the small number of donors. Even with the large sequencing depth, rarefaction of the sorted-subset datasets indicated that sequencing was incomplete. About 5% of naive CD4, 3.5% of naive CD8, 2.3% of memory CD4, and approximately 0.4% of memory CD8 clonotypes were shared across a handful of donors. Compared with non-shared clonotypes, the clonotypes found in all four sorted-subset donors had higher generation probabilities. Naive subsets generally had larger estimated clonotype richness than memory subsets. Only blood was sampled, and tissue TCR repertoires likely differ from those in blood.

Using the deep immunoSEQ assay, multiplex PCR amplified TCR CDR3 regions from genomic DNA. For each cell subset, the extracted genomic DNA was distributed evenly across all wells of several immunoSEQ 96-well plates, and each plate served as one replicate. Each replicate PCR for sorted subsets received 200 ng genomic DNA, equal to about 30,000 T cell genomes. The purified libraries were quantified using a Qubit 3.0 fluorometer, sized with a Bioanalyzer 2100, and then quantified again using the KAPA Library Quantification kit. Every immunoSEQ 96-well plate was sequenced on a separate single-read 150-cycle Illumina NextSeq 550 flow cell. The original pipeline was this. The immunoSEQ output contained only junctional sequences without quality scores, so filtering could not match that applied to full-length reads. To assign V/J genes and CDR3, sequences were annotated using PyIR, a Python wrapper for IgBLAST v1.9, with IMGT germline references. Reads were filtered out if the reads had weak V/J assignments (E-value above 1e-6), no CDR3, stop codons, out-of-frame junctions, or ambiguous translated residues. V3J clonotypes were defined by identical inferred V gene, J gene, and CDR3 amino acid sequence. Percentage overlap between repertoires was computed as shared unique clonotypes divided by the size of the smaller repertoire. Repertoire richness was assessed with RTK rarefaction, the Chao1 estimator, and Recon v2.1 estimates of unobserved clonotypes. For all TCRbeta clonotypes obtained by the gDNA method from several donors, generation probabilities were computed with OLGA. TCRdb took over this immuneACCESS table, retaining in-frame rearrangements with V and J assigned. Such tables are incomplete; in checked studies, under half of the missing clones stem from an unresolved V gene, and the remainder is unexplained. V, J and clone size are taken as reported in that table, and D and trimming were inferred from the DNA itself. The sample contains just over 2,000,000 clones, over 85% of them found a single time. More than 0.1% of the sample is held by the ten biggest clonotypes.

The germline V gene gives CDR1 as MDHEN and CDR2 as SYDVKM. V is pared back by 4 bases and J by 0 bases, with 15 bases lying between the germline termini. CDR3 length: 16 amino acids, cysteine to phenylalanine. Of the read, only the CDR3 DNA is kept; its 48 bases are in frame from base 1. Donors were healthy HIV-negative adults with no recently reported acute infections or vaccinations. Every donor was a Caucasian adult living in Nashville, Tennessee, USA. CD4+ T cells were enriched by magnetic negative selection; naive cells were then positively selected on CD45RA, and the negative fraction formed the memory subset. After blood collection by leukapheresis, PBMCs were isolated using Ficoll-Histopaque density gradient centrifugation and then cryopreserved in the vapor phase of liquid nitrogen. Analytical flow cytometry was used to check the purity and quantity of each magnetically sorted T cell population. Genomic DNA was isolated from each sorted fraction and quantified by UV absorbance on a Nanodrop 2000c.

As regards this clone: Its antigen is currently not known. It has no much larger one-base neighbor in the sample; base qualities were not kept.

The specimen was naive CD4+ T cells sorted from blood. The cell subset or site label, read with the paper, signifies: CD45RA+ positively selected. The sequence was obtained from a man aged 18 to 30 in good health. The V and J genes are TRBV28 and TRBJ1-1, with no D gene named confidently. The sequenced DNA: TGTGCCAGCAGTTCCACAGCCGTGGGGATGAACACTGAAGCTTTCTTT. Translated, it reads CASSSTAVGMNTEAFF.